Reported below is one T cell receptor beta chain. The antigen remains undetermined. TCRdb reanalysed the 5' RACE reads using MiXCR and keeps one entry per CDR3 protein. The sample shows a few hundred thousand distinct CDR3 sequences, around 20% of them seen only once. The data stem from a study of T cells after yellow fever vaccination. Study details: Low-cell-number fractions were prepared with SMART-Seq v4 Ultra Low Input. Study conclusions and caveats: CD4 and CD8 compartments shared a small share of clonotypes. Post-booster repertoires again held most primary-vaccination clones (96% CD4, roughly 90% CD8).

This CDR3 has 14 amino acids. Germline CDR1 SGHVS, CDR2 FNYEAQ. V lost 4 bases and J lost 2, with 11 bases in between. Here the sequenced sample was PBMCs, taken before the yellow fever booster vaccination. V is TRBV7-6 and J is TRBJ2-5; D gene uncertain. The source of this sequence is a man aged 18-30 years who received the YFV17D yellow fever vaccine. The CDR3 DNA is TGTGCCAGCAGCTACCTAGGCCGGCAAGAGACCCAGTACTTC. This sequence encodes CASSYLGRQETQYF.